The 5 T cell receptor beta chains presented below share a single source sample, sequenced in a study of CD8 T cells in ankylosing spondylitis (dated 2017 in TCRdb). Overall study outcomes, separate from this receptor: A TCR beta motif of about eight highly homologous amino acid variants appeared characteristic of blood from ankylosing spondylitis patients.

Antigens for these TCRs are unknown. Libraries were prepared through 5' RACE. Sequencing was carried out with an Illumina HiSeq 2500. TCRdb trimmed public reads at Q25 via fastp, called clones via MiXCR and kept in-frame beta chains. When rows share a CDR3 protein, they turn into one entry using the most common DNA and genes. The sample includes roughly 700,000 distinct CDR3 sequences, with around 20% observed a single time. The ten top clones hold around a fifth of the sample. Sequenced material: blood, either unsorted or a sorted T cell fraction (not recorded which). The receptor set was obtained from a male donor with ankylosing spondylitis.

This clonotype was picked up a small number of times. The J gene is TRBJ2-7, the V gene TRBV11-2; 7 bases are shared with TRBD2. CDR3 length: 13 amino acids. The germline V gene has CDR1 SGHAT and CDR2 FQNNGV. V was pared by 6 bases and J by 7 bases, with 9 bases of the junction left unmatched. The CDR3 DNA follows: TGTGCCAGCAGTTACAGCGGGGTGGAAGAGCAGTACTTC. This sequence encodes CASSYSGVEEQYF.

The table lists this clonotype with many counts. The gene calls are TRBV4-3 and TRBJ2-7; 8 nucleotides line up with TRBD1. With V trimmed by 1 base and J by 1 base, 9 bases remained unmatched. CDR3 size: 17 residues. CDR1 and CDR2 from the germline V gene are LGHNA and YSLEER. The DNA of the CDR3 is TGCGCCAGCAGCCAAGCGGTTGGACAGGGAAAATCCTACGAGCAGTACTTC. Protein sequence: CASSQAVGQGKSYEQYF.

This chain joins TRBV12-3 or TRBV12-4 and TRBJ2-7; 11 nucleotides align to TRBD1. After removal of 5 bases from V and 6 bases from J, the junction contained 9 bases not matched to a gene. The CDR3 loop spans 15 amino acids. DNA for the CDR3: TGTGCCAGCAGTCAATTTGGGACAGGGGGTCGCGAGCAGTACTTC. It specifies CASSQFGTGGREQYF.

The rearrangement joins TRBV20-1 to TRBJ2-5; 8 nucleotides align to TRBD2. This CDR3 region has 14 residues. V lost 4 bases and J lost 5; bases outside the gene matches: 9. Germline V gene sequence: CDR1 DFQATT, CDR2 SNEGSKA (reference sequence). In DNA, the CDR3 is TGCAGTGCTAAGAGCGGGAGTGGAGGGGAGACCCAGTACTTC. Its translation is CSAKSGSGGETQYF.

The chain uses TRBV3-1 and TRBJ2-7, with D unclear. There are 12 residues in the CDR3. Germline CDR1 LGHDT, CDR2 YNNKEL (reference sequence). V was clipped by 2 bases and J by 2 bases, with 4 bases between them. CDR3 sequence reads: CASSQLTYEQYF. In DNA form, the CDR3 reads TGTGCCAGCAGCCAATTAACCTACGAGCAGTACTTC.